The clone carrying this T cell receptor (beta chain) was picked up one time. Its antigen is unidentified. Authors' analysis steps: A productive frequency of 2.59 x 10-5 was the lowest detectable. Measured with immunoSEQ multiplex PCR; TCRdb has only the in-frame clones, and not every one. The DNA was the basis for D and trimming; V, J and clone size are from that table. The sample shows about 35,000 clones, 65% to 80% of them seen only once. The data were obtained in a study of STAT5B mutations in CD4+ large granular lymphocyte leukemia. Study results and limitations: Higher CD4+ than CD8+ T-LGLL clonality might reflect small sample size. Main leukemic clonotypes were patient-specific, but 20% to 25% appeared at low frequency elsewhere.

V was shortened by 3 bases and J by 3 bases, with 17 bases between the two germline ends. CDR3 length: 16 residues. Germline values: CDR1 KGHSH, CDR2 LQKENI. The sample consisted of CD4+ T cells from blood buffy coats. The clonotype originates from a human donor in good health. The V gene is TRBV18, the J gene TRBJ1-1; D possibly corresponds to TRBD1 (5 bases). The CDR3 sequence: CASSPSGRLGDTEAFF. CDR3 coding DNA: TGTGCCAGCTCACCGTCGGGACGCCTGGGGGACACTGAAGCTTTCTTT.